The 14 T cell receptor beta chains below were found in one sample sequenced in a study of beta chain features in type 1 diabetes. Findings of the study overall: In all four CD4+ subsets, TCRB CDR3 length was significantly, moderately reduced in type 1 diabetes.

Of the isolated RNA, all was reverse transcribed, and so the sequenced material was expressed TCRB transcripts. The data were produced by immunoSEQ multiplex PCR, yet TCRdb's version contains in-frame clones alone and is incomplete. The data contain some 700,000 clones, around 15% of them singletons. These receptors' antigens are unknown. The specimen sequenced was naive CD4+ T cells from blood. The source is a man aged 18 to 35 with type 1 diabetes.

This chain connects TRBV27 to TRBJ2-7, with 9 bases matching TRBD1. CDR1 and CDR2 from the germline V gene are MNHEY and SMNVEV (reference sequence). V was clipped by 2 bases and J by 3 bases; unmatched bases: 5. This CDR3 has 15 residues. The CDR3 nucleotides read TGTGCCAGCAGTTTAGTCCGGGACAGGGTCTACGAGCAGTACTTC. This translates into CASSLVRDRVYEQYF.

This clone has more than one count but fewer than ten. This chain joins TRBV25-1 and TRBJ2-7; D not certain. Trimming cost V 1 base and J 0 bases, with 13 bases left between them. Germline-derived CDR1 and CDR2 are MGHDK and SYGVNS. CDR3 length: 16 amino acids. The CDR3 DNA is TGTGCCAGCAGTGAATTGGCAGGCCGCCCCTCCTACGAGCAGTACTTC. Protein: CASSELAGRPSYEQYF.

There are a few counts of this clone. The chain links TRBV30 to TRBJ1-2, with a weak D call TRBD1 (5 bases). The germline V gene has CDR1 GTSNPN and CDR2 SVGIG (reference sequence). There are 14 residues in the CDR3. V was shortened by 5 bases and J by 3 bases, with 16 bases between the two germline ends. CDR3 DNA: TGTGCCTGGGGCCGTTGGGGAGGGGACTATGGCTACACCTTC. It encodes CAWGRWGGDYGYTF.

This clone was seen only a few times. V is TRBV18 and J is TRBJ2-4; D not resolved. Trimming left V 7 bases short and J 2 bases short, with 12 bases between. The germline CDR1 and CDR2 sequences are KGHSH and LQKENI. This CDR3 region has 14 residues. In DNA form, the CDR3 reads TGTGCCAGCTTCACAGACATATCCAAAAACATTCAGTACTTC. It encodes CASFTDISKNIQYF.

This clone was counted between two and nine times. CDR3 amino acids: CASRDRPYNYGYTF. Here the CDR3 DNA reads TGTGCCAGCAGGGACAGGCCATACAACTATGGCTACACCTTC. V and J are TRBV27 and TRBJ1-2; TRBD1 matches 7 bases. Germline trimming cut 6 bases from V and 2 bases from J; bases unmatched to any gene: 6. This CDR3 is built from 14 residues. Germline V gene data show CDR1 as MNHEY and CDR2 as SMNVEV (reference sequence).

CDR3 region: CASSPPDSSGNTIYF. DNA of the CDR3: TGTGCCAGCTCACCTCCCGACAGTTCTGGAAACACCATATATTTT. V usage is TRBV18 and J usage is TRBJ1-3; D possibly corresponds to TRBD1 (5 bases). Germline V gene sequence: CDR1 KGHSH, CDR2 LQKENI. The germline V and J ends were trimmed by 3 bases and 1 base, with 10 bases remaining between them. The CDR3 loop spans 15 amino acids.

Note on this clone: Other DNA sequences from this sample encode an identical CDR3 as well. The chain recombines TRBV30 with TRBJ2-5, with D possibly matching TRBD1 (5 bases). The V end was cut by 1 base, the J end by 2 bases, with 8 bases between. CDR3 length equals 13 residues. CDR1 is GTSNPN, CDR2 SVGIG, per germline (reference sequence). CDR3 in DNA: TGTGCCTGGAGTGGGCAGGGTCAAGAGACCCAGTACTTC. This encodes CAWSGQGQETQYF. The full variable domain, completed using reference TRBV30 and TRBJ2-5, is SQTIHQWPATLVQPVGSPLSLECTVEGTSNPNLYWYRQAAGRGLQLLFYSVGIGQISSEVPQNLSASRPQDRQFILSSKKLLLSDSGFYLCAWSGQGQETQYFGPGTRLLVL.

The chain couples TRBV6-6 to TRBJ1-5, with D tentatively TRBD1 (5 bases). Trimming shortened V by 5 bases and J by 1 base, and 12 bases separated the two germline ends. The CDR3 is made up of 15 amino acids. Germline CDR1 and CDR2: MNHNY and SVGAGI (reference sequence). The CDR3 nucleotides read TGTGCCAGCAGTCACCGGGACGGCAGCAATCAGCCCCAGCATTTT. Translation: CASSHRDGSNQPQHF.

This clone has only a few counts. J is TRBJ2-3 and V is TRBV13; 8 bases are shared with TRBD2. The CDR3 length is 16 residues. From germline, CDR1 is PRHDT and CDR2 FYEKMQ (reference sequence). Trimming took 1 base from V and 6 from J; bases not matched to a gene: 9. The CDR3 nucleotides are TGTGCCAGCAGCTTAGCGGGGGGGCAGGGTTCGGATACGCAGTATTTT. This codes for CASSLAGGQGSDTQYF.

This chain joins TRBV28 and TRBJ1-1; no clear D gene. The CDR3 extends over 16 amino acids. Germline values: CDR1 MDHEN, CDR2 SYDVKM. Between the trimmed V and J ends, which lost 2 bases and 5 bases, there was a span of 18 bases. CDR3 region: CASSLGGVPQLTEAFF. The CDR3 DNA sequence: TGTGCCAGCAGTTTAGGCGGTGTACCTCAGTTGACTGAAGCTTTCTTT.

This clone was counted only a few times. The J gene is TRBJ1-5, the V gene TRBV7-9; 7 nucleotides line up with TRBD1. Germline assignment: CDR1 SEHNR and CDR2 FQNEAQ (reference sequence). V was clipped by 4 bases and J by 4 bases; unmatched bases: 4. The CDR3 has 14 residues. The CDR3 DNA reads TGTGCCAGCAGCTCGACAGGGCCTAATCAGCCCCAGCATTTT. It is translated as CASSSTGPNQPQHF.

This chain joins TRBV18 and TRBJ2-5; D is undetermined. The CDR3 loop spans 14 amino acids. Germline V gene lookup returns CDR1 KGHSH and CDR2 LQKENI. V lost 4 bases to trimming and J lost 4 bases, with 13 bases between them. Here the CDR3 DNA reads TGTGCCAGCTCACAGGAAACTACGGGAGAGACCCAGTACTTC. Translated, it gives CASSQETTGETQYF.

This clone was seen a handful of times. This chain uses TRBV23-1 with TRBJ2-1; 8 bases are shared with TRBD2. TRBV23-1 is known as an ORF, though its function is uncertain. Trimming took 4 bases from V and 0 from J; bases not matched to a gene: 11. The CDR3 consists of 18 residues. The CDR3 DNA reads as TGCGCCAGCAGTCCACGGGCAAGCGGGGGAGGCTCCTACAATGAGCAGTTCTTC. It specifies CASSPRASGGGSYNEQFF.

The chain links TRBV6-1 to TRBJ2-7; D is possibly TRBD1 (6 bases). Trimming removed 7 bases at V and 3 bases at J, with 19 bases between. CDR1 is MNHNS and CDR2 is SASEGT in the germline V gene. The CDR3 extends over 15 amino acids. As DNA, the CDR3 is TGTGCCAGCATTCGACAGGCCTTGGGAGACTACGAGCAGTACTTC. Protein sequence: CASIRQALGDYEQYF.